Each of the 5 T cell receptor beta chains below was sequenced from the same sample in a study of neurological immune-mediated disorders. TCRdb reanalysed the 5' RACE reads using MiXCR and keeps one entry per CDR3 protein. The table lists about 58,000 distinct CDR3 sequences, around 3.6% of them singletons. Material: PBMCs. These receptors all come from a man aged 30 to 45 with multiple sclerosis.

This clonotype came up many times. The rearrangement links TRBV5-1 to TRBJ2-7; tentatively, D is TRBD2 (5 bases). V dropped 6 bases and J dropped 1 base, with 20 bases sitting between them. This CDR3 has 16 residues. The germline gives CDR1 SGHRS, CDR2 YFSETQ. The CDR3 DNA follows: TGCGCCAGCACCCGGGCCGGTGAGCGGACGTCCTACGAGCAGTACTTC. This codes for CASTRAGERTSYEQYF.

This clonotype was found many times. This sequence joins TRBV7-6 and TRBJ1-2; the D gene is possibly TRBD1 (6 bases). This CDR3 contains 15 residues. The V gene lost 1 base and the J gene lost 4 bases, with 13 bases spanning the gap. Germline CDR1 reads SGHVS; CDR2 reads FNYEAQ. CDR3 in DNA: TGTGCCAGCAGCTTAGGGGCTGGACAGACCTATGGCTACACCTTC. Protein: CASSLGAGQTYGYTF.

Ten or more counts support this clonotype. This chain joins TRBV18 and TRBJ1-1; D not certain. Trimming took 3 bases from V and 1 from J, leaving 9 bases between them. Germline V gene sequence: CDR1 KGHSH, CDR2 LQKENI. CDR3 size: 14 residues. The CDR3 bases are TGTGCCAGCTCACCCGTCAGAAGGAACACTGAAGCTTTCTTT. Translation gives CASSPVRRNTEAFF. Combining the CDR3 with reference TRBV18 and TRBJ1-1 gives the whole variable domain NAGVMQNPRHLVRRRGQEARLRCSPMKGHSHVYWYRQLPEEGLKFMVYLQKENIIDESGMPKERFSAEFPKEGPSILRIQQVVRGDSAAYFCASSPVRRNTEAFFGQGTRLTVV.

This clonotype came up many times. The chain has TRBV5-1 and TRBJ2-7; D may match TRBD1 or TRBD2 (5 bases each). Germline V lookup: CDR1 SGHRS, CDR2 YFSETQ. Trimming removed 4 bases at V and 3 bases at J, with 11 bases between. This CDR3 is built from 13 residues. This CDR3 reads CASSMGTIYEQYF. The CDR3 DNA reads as TGCGCCAGCAGCATGGGGACGATCTACGAGCAGTACTTC.

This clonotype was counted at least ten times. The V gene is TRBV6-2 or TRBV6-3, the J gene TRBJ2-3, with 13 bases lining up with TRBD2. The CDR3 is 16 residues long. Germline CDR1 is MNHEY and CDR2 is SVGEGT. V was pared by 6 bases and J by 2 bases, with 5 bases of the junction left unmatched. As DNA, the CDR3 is TGTGCCAGCAGCCAGACTAGCGGGAGGCCCACAGATACGCAGTATTTT. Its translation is CASSQTSGRPTDTQYF.